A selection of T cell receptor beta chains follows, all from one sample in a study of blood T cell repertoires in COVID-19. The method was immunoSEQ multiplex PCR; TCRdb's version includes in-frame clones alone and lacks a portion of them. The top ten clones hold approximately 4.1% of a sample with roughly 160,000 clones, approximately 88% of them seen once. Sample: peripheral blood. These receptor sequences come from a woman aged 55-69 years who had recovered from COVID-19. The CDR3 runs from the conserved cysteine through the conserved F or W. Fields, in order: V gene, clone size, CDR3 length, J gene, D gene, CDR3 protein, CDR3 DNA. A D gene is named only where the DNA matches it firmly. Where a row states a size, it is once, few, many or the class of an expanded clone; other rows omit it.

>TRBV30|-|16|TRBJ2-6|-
CAWDKIKGAGANVLTF
TGTGCCTGGGACAAAATAAAGGGAGCGGGGGCCAACGTCCTGACTTTC
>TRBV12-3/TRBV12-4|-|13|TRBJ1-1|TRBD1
CASSLAGQTEAFF
TGTGCCAGCAGTTTAGCGGGACAGACTGAAGCTTTCTTT
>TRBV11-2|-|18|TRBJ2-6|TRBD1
CASSIVGQGGSGANVLTF
TGTGCCAGCAGCATAGTGGGACAGGGGGGCTCTGGGGCCAACGTCCTGACTTTC
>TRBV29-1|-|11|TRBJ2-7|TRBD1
CSVTGVREQYF
TGCAGCGTGACAGGGGTGAGGGAGCAGTACTTC
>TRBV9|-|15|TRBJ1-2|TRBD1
CASSLGGDRTYGYTF
TGTGCCAGCAGCTTGGGAGGGGACAGGACCTATGGCTACACCTTC
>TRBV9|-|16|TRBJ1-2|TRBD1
CASSASGRGLQYGYTF
TGTGCCAGCAGCGCCTCAGGAAGGGGGCTCCAGTATGGCTACACCTTC
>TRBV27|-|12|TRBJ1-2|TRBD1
CASSTGASGYTF
TGTGCCAGCAGTACAGGGGCCAGTGGCTACACCTTC
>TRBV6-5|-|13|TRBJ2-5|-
CASSSPVKETQYF
TGTGCCAGCAGTTCCCCGGTAAAGGAGACCCAGTACTTC
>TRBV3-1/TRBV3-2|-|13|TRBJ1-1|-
CASSPTSLTEAFF
TGTGCCAGCAGCCCTACCTCTCTCACTGAAGCTTTCTTT
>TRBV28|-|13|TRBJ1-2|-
CASSLQVNYGYTF
TGTGCCAGCAGTTTGCAGGTTAACTATGGCTACACCTTC
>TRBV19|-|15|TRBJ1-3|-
CASSMQEGSGNTIYF
TGTGCCAGTAGTATGCAGGAGGGATCTGGAAACACCATATATTTT
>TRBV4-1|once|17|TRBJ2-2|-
CASSQNRGGVNTGELFF
TGCGCCAGCAGCCAGAACAGGGGGGGAGTGAACACCGGGGAGCTGTTTTTT
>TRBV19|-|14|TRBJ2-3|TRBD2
CASSTAGRGDTQYF
TGTGCCAGTAGTACAGCGGGGAGGGGAGATACGCAGTATTTT
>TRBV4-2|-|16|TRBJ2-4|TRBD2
CASSQETSGGGNIQYF
TGTGCCAGCAGCCAAGAGACTAGCGGGGGGGGAAACATTCAGTACTTC
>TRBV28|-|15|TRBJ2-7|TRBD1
CASSETGTVRYEQYF
TGTGCCAGCAGTGAGACCGGGACAGTACGATACGAGCAGTACTTC
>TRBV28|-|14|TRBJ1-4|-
CASRGSSGGRELFF
TGTGCCAGCAGGGGAAGTTCCGGCGGGCGGGAACTGTTTTTT